These 22 T cell receptor beta chains were sequenced from one sample in a study of a mutant IDH1 vaccine in newly diagnosed glioma. The time point here: week 47, end of study. Each vaccine dose was 300 ug of mutant IDH1 20-mer peptide, with topical imiquimod. What these receptors recognize is not known. Measured with immunoSEQ multiplex PCR; TCRdb has only the in-frame clones, and not every one. The sample lists approximately 34,000 clones, approximately 89% occurring once. The sequencing here drew on PBMCs, taken from a glioma patient whose treatment included an IDH1 peptide vaccine. These receptors originate from a man aged 35 to 55 with glioma.

V gene TRBV5-6 combines with J gene TRBJ2-7; TRBD1 aligns across 7 bases. Per the germline V gene, CDR1 is SGHDT and CDR2 is YYEEEE. The CDR3 runs 15 residues. Trimming removed 2 bases from V and 4 bases from J; junction bases left unmatched: 9. In DNA, the CDR3 is TGTGCCAGCAGCTTCCTCGACAGGGTTGGATACGAGCAGTACGTC. This translates into CASSFLDRVGYEQYV.

The table lists this clone with a count of one. The chain has TRBV7-2 and TRBJ2-2; 12 bases map to TRBD2. Germline trimming cut 5 bases from V and 2 bases from J; bases unmatched to any gene: 6. Germline V gene data show CDR1 as SGHTA and CDR2 as FQGNSA. The CDR3 is 17 residues long. CDR3 DNA sequence: TGTGCCAGCAGCGATGAGACTAGCGGGAGAAACACCGGGGAGCTGTTTTTT. Translation gives CASSDETSGRNTGELFF.

The CDR3: CASSAGGEQYV. The CDR3 DNA follows: TGTGCCAGCAGCGCCGGGGGCGAGCAGTACGTC. The rearrangement uses TRBV5-4 and TRBJ2-7; a weak D match, TRBD2 (6 bases). Germline V gives CDR1 SGHNT, CDR2 YYREEE (reference sequence). V dropped 4 bases and J dropped 6 bases, with 8 bases sitting between them. This CDR3 is built from 11 residues.

The chain employs TRBV28 and TRBJ1-1, with no clear D. The length of the CDR3 is 15 residues. The ends were cut back, 3 bases at V and 4 bases at J, with 15 bases in the middle. CDR1 is MDHEN and CDR2 is SYDVKM in the germline V gene. CDR3: CASSFIREGSTEAFF. DNA of the CDR3: TGTGCCAGCAGTTTTATAAGGGAAGGGAGCACTGAAGCTTTCTTT.

This clone was found once. This sequence joins TRBV6-1 and TRBJ1-2; D is perhaps TRBD1 (6 bases). The CDR3 loop spans 14 amino acids. Between the trimmed V and J ends, which lost 6 bases and 1 base, there was a span of 12 bases. Germline CDR1 and CDR2: MNHNS and SASEGT. CDR3 sequence reads: CASREDRINYGYTF. In DNA form, the CDR3 reads TGTGCCAGCAGAGAGGACAGAATTAACTATGGCTACACCTTC.

The gene calls are TRBV7-2 and TRBJ2-4; tentative D call: TRBD1 (5 bases). Trimming took off 5 bases at V and 0 bases at J, with 8 bases between the two ends. The CDR3 runs 14 residues. Germline assignment: CDR1 SGHTA and CDR2 FQGNSA. The CDR3 reads CASSGALAKNIQYF. CDR3 DNA: TGTGCCAGCAGCGGGGCACTAGCCAAAAACATTCAGTACTTC. Full variable domain (outside the CDR3, taken from reference TRBV7-2 and TRBJ2-4): GAGVSQSPSNKVTEKGKDVELRCDPISGHTALYWYRQSLGQGLEFLIYFQGNSAPDKSGLPSDRFSAERTGGSVSTLTIQRTQQEDSAVYLCASSGALAKNIQYFGAGTRLSVL.

J is TRBJ1-2 and V is TRBV5-1, with 10 nucleotides matching TRBD1. Germline trimming cut 4 bases from V and 1 base from J; bases unmatched to any gene: 4. This CDR3 is built from 15 residues. Germline loops: CDR1 SGHRS, CDR2 YFSETQ. Here the CDR3 reads CASSMGTGVNYGYTF. In nucleotides, the CDR3 is TGCGCCAGCAGCATGGGGACAGGGGTTAACTATGGCTACACCTTC.

The chain is built from TRBV28 and TRBJ2-2; D call uncertain. This CDR3 has 12 amino acids. Germline V gene data show CDR1 as MDHEN and CDR2 as SYDVKM. Deletions cut 5 bases from V and 3 bases from J, with 4 bases between. CDR3 in amino acids: CASSLYTGELFF. In DNA form, the CDR3 reads TGTGCCAGCAGTCTATACACCGGGGAGCTGTTTTTT.

J is TRBJ2-3 and V is TRBV7-8; D is uncertain. Germline CDR1 reads SGHVS; CDR2 reads FQNEAQ. The CDR3 length is 16 residues. Trimming took 1 base from V and 4 from J, leaving 15 bases between them. In DNA, the CDR3 is TGTGCCAGCAGCTTAGTTAGTACGGTGATGGCAGATACGCAGTATTTT. It translates to CASSLVSTVMADTQYF.

This clone was recorded only once. The CDR3, as DNA: TGTGCCAGTAGTGGAGACAGGCGGGAGGAGCAGTACTTC. It encodes CASSGDRREEQYF. V gene TRBV19 combines with J gene TRBJ2-7; perhaps TRBD2 as D (7 bases). Germline V gene lookup returns CDR1 LNHDA and CDR2 SQIVND (reference sequence). The length of the CDR3 is 13 residues. With 5 bases removed from V and 7 bases from J, the gap between germline ends came to 15 bases.

This sequence joins TRBV6-1 and TRBJ2-7; TRBD1 matches 7 bases. Germline values: CDR1 MNHNS, CDR2 SASEGT. The ends lost 6 bases at V and 2 bases at J; junction bases unmatched: 4. The CDR3 consists of 13 residues. DNA for the CDR3: TGTGCCAGCAGAGACAGGGCGACCTACGAGCAGTACTTC. Residues: CASRDRATYEQYF.

V gene TRBV6-4 combines with J gene TRBJ1-4, with 8 positions matching TRBD1. The J segment lost 6 bases and the V segment lost 7 bases, leaving 1 base of the junction unmatched. CDR3 length equals 12 residues. CDR1 is MRHNA and CDR2 is SNTAGT in the germline V gene. For the CDR3, the DNA is TGTGCCAGCAAGACAGGGGATGAAAAACTGTTTTTT. It codes for CASKTGDEKLFF.

The V and J genes are TRBV15 and TRBJ2-1, with D tentatively TRBD1 (6 bases). The CDR3 has 13 residues. Germline CDR1 reads LNHNV; CDR2 reads YYDKDF (reference sequence). With 0 bases removed from V and 13 bases from J, the gap between germline ends came to 13 bases. DNA for the CDR3: TGTGCCACCAGCAGAGATTTAGGGACATTACAGTTCTTC. Translated, it gives CATSRDLGTLQFF.

The chain recombines TRBV19 with TRBJ1-2; the D gene is possibly TRBD1 (6 bases). Trimming removed 4 bases at V and 0 bases at J, with 12 bases between. This CDR3 has 15 amino acids. Germline CDR1 LNHDA, CDR2 SQIVND (reference sequence). This CDR3 is CASSRGTPSNYGYTF. CDR3 DNA: TGTGCCAGTAGTAGGGGGACACCCTCTAACTATGGCTACACCTTC.

The chain uses TRBV5-6 and TRBJ2-7; TRBD1 matches 9 bases. The CDR3 covers 16 residues. V lost 4 bases, J lost 0 bases, and 8 bases stayed unmatched. Germline V gene lookup returns CDR1 SGHDT and CDR2 YYEEEE. CDR3 bases: TGTGCCAGCAGCGCCGTACCGGGACAGGGCTCCTACGAGCAGTACGTC. It codes for CASSAVPGQGSYEQYV.

The rearrangement joins TRBV2 to TRBJ2-7; D possibly corresponds to TRBD1 (5 bases). The CDR3 is 14 residues long. The V end was cut by 5 bases, the J end by 7 bases, with 18 bases between. In germline, CDR1 is SNHLY, CDR2 FYNNEI. The CDR3 region is CASSKDSPLGEQYF. CDR3 in DNA: TGTGCCAGCAGTAAAGACAGTCCCTTAGGGGAGCAGTACTTC.

V usage is TRBV7-9 and J usage is TRBJ2-2; a possible D gene is TRBD2 (6 bases). This CDR3 is built from 15 residues. V was trimmed by 2 bases and J by 6 bases, leaving 13 bases between them. The V gene's germline CDR1 is SEHNR and CDR2 FQNEAQ (reference sequence). The CDR3 DNA reads as TGTGCCAGCAGCTTAAGGGTCGGGGGTGCCGGGGAGCTGTTTTTT. Its translation: CASSLRVGGAGELFF.

The V and J genes are TRBV5-6 and TRBJ2-1; the D gene is possibly TRBD2 (6 bases). The CDR3 is 14 amino acids. The germline V and J ends were trimmed by 0 bases and 7 bases, with 11 bases remaining between them. Germline V CDR1 and CDR2: SGHDT, YYEEEE. The CDR3 region is CASSLGTSSNEQFF. The CDR3 coding sequence is TGTGCCAGCAGCTTGGGCACTAGCTCTAATGAGCAGTTCTTC.

The CDR3 reads CASSQDSGQGAAAYGYTF. The CDR3 coding sequence is TGTGCCAGCAGCCAAGATTCGGGACAGGGGGCGGCAGCCTATGGCTACACCTTC. V gene TRBV4-2 combines with J gene TRBJ1-2; 12 positions match TRBD1. Looked up from germline, CDR1 is LGHNA and CDR2 is YNFKEQ. The ends lost 0 bases at V and 4 bases at J; junction bases unmatched: 9. The CDR3 runs 18 residues.

This sequence joins TRBV25-1 and TRBJ1-4; D not resolved. The length of the CDR3 is 18 residues. Germline V lookup: CDR1 MGHDK, CDR2 SYGVNS. Trimming pared 3 bases from V and 0 bases from J, leaving 17 bases between. The CDR3 region is CASSDSWEGTTTNEKLFF. The CDR3 nucleotides read TGTGCCAGCAGTGATTCTTGGGAGGGAACGACAACTAATGAAAAACTGTTTTTT.

This chain uses TRBV5-8 with TRBJ1-5, with D perhaps matching TRBD1 (5 bases). CDR1 is SGHTS, CDR2 YDEGEE, per germline. CDR3 length equals 17 residues. The V end was cut by 2 bases, the J end by 8 bases, with 23 bases between. CDR3 DNA: TGTGCCAGCAGCTTCCGGGCCAGGGACCTCTCTGGAAAGCCCCAGCATTTT. Its protein product is CASSFRARDLSGKPQHF.

The chain uses TRBV6-5 and TRBJ1-4, with D possibly TRBD1 on 6 matching bases. With 4 bases removed from V and 5 bases from J, the gap between germline ends came to 14 bases. CDR1 is MNHEY, CDR2 SVGAGI, per germline. The CDR3 consists of 15 residues. Here the CDR3 reads CASSLEDSSNEKLFF. CDR3 DNA sequence: TGTGCCAGCAGTTTAGAGGACAGTAGCAATGAAAAACTGTTTTTT.